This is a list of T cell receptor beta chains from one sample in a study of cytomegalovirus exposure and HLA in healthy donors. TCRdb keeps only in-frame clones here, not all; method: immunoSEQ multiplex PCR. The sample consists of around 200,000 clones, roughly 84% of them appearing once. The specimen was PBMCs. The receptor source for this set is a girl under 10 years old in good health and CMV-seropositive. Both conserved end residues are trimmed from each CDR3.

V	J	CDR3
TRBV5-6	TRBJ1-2	ASSLLTGPQASGYT
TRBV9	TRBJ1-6	ASSVRTGHNFRSPLH
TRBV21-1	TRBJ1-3	ASSRRLSFSGNTIY
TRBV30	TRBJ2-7	AWSQGQGGEQY
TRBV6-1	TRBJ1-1	ASKQSSPGAEAF
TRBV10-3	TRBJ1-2	AISESTGKQGALTEYGYT
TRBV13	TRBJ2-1	ASSLGLGGEQF
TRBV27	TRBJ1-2	ASSFWGGTGGNYGYT
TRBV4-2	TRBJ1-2	ASTPSEGGEDGYT
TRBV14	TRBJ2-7	ASSHQGYSYEQY
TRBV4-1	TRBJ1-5	ASSQETANQPQH